This TCR beta chain emerged from a study of blood T cell repertoires in COVID-19. The overall study: Acute and convalescent COVID-19 specimens originated in the United States, Italy and Spain. Sources were T cells, B-cell-depleted T cells, or PBMCs; the material itself was cDNA or gDNA.

This clone was detected once. Original processing methods: It was from reference gene primer amplification that nucleated cell counts were estimated. Clones were sequenced by immunoSEQ multiplex PCR, and TCRdb holds only the in-frame ones, with some missing. V and J calls and clone size are as listed in that table; D and trimming were resolved from the DNA. This sample has 310,000 or so clones, with approximately 90% found just once. V shed 2 bases and J 3 bases; nucleotides not matched to a gene: 6. CDR1 and CDR2 from the germline V gene are WSHSY and SAAADI. This CDR3 has 16 residues. It was during active infection that Seattle patients were enrolled and then longitudinally followed.

The sequencing input was peripheral blood. The source of this sequence is a young man with COVID-19, enrolled during active disease. This chain links TRBV10-2 with TRBJ2-4, with 8 bases that match TRBD1. This CDR3 is CASSERYRGDKNIQYF. The DNA for the CDR3 is TGCGCCAGCAGTGAGAGGTACAGGGGGGACAAAAACATTCAGTACTTC.